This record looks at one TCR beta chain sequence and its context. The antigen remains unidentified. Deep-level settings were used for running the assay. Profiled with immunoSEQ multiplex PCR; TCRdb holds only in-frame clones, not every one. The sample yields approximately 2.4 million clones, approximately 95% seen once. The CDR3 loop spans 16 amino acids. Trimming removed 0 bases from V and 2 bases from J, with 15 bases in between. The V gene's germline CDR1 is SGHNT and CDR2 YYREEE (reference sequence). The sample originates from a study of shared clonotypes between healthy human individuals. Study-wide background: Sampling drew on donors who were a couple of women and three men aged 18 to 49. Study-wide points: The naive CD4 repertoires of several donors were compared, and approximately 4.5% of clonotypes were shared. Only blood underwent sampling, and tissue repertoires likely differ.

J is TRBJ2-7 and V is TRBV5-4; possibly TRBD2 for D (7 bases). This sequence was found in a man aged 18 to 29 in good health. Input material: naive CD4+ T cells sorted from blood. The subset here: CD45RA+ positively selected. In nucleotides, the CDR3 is TGTGCCAGCAGCTTGGCCGGAGGGGGGGCGGCCTACGAGCAGTACTTC. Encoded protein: CASSLAGGGAAYEQYF.